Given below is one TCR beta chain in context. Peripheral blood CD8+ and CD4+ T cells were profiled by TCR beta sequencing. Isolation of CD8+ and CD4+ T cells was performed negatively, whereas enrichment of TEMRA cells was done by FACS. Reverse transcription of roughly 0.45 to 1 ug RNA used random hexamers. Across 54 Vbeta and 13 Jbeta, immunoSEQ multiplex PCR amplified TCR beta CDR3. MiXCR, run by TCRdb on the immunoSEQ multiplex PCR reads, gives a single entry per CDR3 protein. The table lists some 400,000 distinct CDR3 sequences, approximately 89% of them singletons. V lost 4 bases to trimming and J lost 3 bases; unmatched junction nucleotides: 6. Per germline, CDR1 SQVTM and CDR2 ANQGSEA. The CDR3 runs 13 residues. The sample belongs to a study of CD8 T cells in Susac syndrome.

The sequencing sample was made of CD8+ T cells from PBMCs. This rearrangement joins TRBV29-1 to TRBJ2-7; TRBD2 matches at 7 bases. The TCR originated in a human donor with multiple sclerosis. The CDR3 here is CSVAAGAGYEQYF. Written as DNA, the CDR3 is TGCAGCGTTGCGGCGGGAGCTGGCTACGAGCAGTACTTC.